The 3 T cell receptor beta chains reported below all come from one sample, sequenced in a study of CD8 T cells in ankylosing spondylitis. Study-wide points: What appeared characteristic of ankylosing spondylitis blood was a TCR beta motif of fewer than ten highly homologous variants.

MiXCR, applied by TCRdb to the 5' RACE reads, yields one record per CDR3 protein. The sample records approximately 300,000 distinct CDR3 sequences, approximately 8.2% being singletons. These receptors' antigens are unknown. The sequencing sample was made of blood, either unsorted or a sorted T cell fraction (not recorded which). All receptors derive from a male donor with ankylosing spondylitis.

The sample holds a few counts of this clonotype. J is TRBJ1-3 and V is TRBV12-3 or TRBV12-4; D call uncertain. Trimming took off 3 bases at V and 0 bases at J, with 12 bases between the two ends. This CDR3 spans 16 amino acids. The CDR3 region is CASSLLVLSSGNTIYF. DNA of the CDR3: TGTGCCAGCAGTTTGTTAGTTCTCAGCTCTGGAAACACCATATATTTT.

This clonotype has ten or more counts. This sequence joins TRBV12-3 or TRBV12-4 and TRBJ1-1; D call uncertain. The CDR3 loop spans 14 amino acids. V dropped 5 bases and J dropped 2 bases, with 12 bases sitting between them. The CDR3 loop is CASSATGQNTEAFF. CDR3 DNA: TGTGCCAGCAGTGCAACGGGCCAAAACACTGAAGCTTTCTTT.

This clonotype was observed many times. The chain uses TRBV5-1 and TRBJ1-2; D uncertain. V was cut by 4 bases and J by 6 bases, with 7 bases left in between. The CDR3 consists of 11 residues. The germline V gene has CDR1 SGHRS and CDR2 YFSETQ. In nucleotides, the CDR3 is TGCGCCAGCAGCGGGCATGATGGCTACACCTTC. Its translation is CASSGHDGYTF. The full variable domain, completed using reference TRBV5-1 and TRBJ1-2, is KAGVTQTPRYLIKTRGQQVTLSCSPISGHRSVSWYQQTPGQGLQFLFEYFSETQRNKGNFPGRFSGRQFSNSRSEMNVSTLELGDSALYLCASSGHDGYTFGSGTRLTVV.